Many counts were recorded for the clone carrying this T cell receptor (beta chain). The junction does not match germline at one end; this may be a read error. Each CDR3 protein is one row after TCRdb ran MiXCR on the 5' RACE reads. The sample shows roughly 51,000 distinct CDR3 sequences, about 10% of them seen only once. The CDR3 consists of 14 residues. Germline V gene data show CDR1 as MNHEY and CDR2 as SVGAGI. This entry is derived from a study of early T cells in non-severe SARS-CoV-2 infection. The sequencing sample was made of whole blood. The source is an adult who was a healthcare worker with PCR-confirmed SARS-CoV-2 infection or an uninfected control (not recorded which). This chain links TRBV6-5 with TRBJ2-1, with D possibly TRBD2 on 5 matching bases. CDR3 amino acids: CASSHSRDPRNQFF. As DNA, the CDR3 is TGTGCCAGCAGTCACTCCCGGGATCCTCGGAACCAGTTCTTC.